This TCR beta chain comes out of a study of blood T cell repertoires in COVID-19. Study context: COVID-19 samples collected from the United States, Italy and Spain covered acute and convalescent phases.

There are 11 residues in the CDR3. Trimming took off 3 bases at V and 7 bases at J, with 9 bases between the two ends. Germline assignment: CDR1 GTSNPN and CDR2 SVGIG (reference sequence). As handled by the study authors: Scientists estimated how many nucleated cells there were by amplifying reference gene primers. Clones were sequenced by immunoSEQ multiplex PCR, and TCRdb holds only the in-frame ones, with some missing. V and J calls and clone size come straight from that table; D and trimming were deduced from the DNA. The profile shows about 220,000 clones, 70% to 85% of them singletons. This study enrolled people aged roughly 18 to 100 from about two dozen US geographic areas.

Specimen: PBMCs or T cells enriched from blood (not recorded which). This clonotype was obtained from a woman aged 55-69 years who had recovered from COVID-19. The chain is built from TRBV30 and TRBJ1-2; possible D gene TRBD1, 5 bases. CDR3: CAWRTGVGYTF. The DNA of the CDR3 is TGTGCCTGGAGGACGGGGGTTGGCTACACCTTC.